The source of this T cell receptor (beta chain) is a study of blood T cells in healthy people across ages. The CDR3 spans 18 residues. Germline assignment: CDR1 SGHKS and CDR2 YYEKEE (reference sequence). The authors ran a second PCR of about 7 to 12 cycles using a sample-barcoded 5' primer and a J-beta primer mix. TCRdb fed the 5' RACE reads into MiXCR, producing one record per CDR3 protein. The data hold 450,000 to 700,000 distinct CDR3 sequences, with approximately 27% observed a single time. For this clonotype: The junction shows a germline mismatch at one end, possibly a read error.

The chain uses TRBV5-5 and TRBJ2-3, with a possible D match to TRBD1 (6 bases). This TCR was recovered from a woman aged 70-85 years in good health. What was sequenced was blood. As DNA, the CDR3 is TGTGCCAGCAGCTTTGGGTTTGAGGGGGATTCAAGTGGAGATACGCAGTACTTT. This gives the protein CASSFGFEGDSSGDTQYF.